This T cell receptor (beta chain) is from a study of spatial heterogeneity in lung cancer. Each TCR cDNA molecule bore a unique molecular identifier. TCRdb ran MiXCR on the 5' RACE reads and lists one entry per CDR3 protein. Here the sample spans some 83,000 distinct CDR3 sequences, 15% to 20% being singletons. Germline values: CDR1 MNHEY, CDR2 SVGAGI. V was clipped by 5 bases and J by 8 bases; unmatched bases: 17. The CDR3 is 17 residues long. Study conclusions and caveats: Expanded tumor TCRs that were ubiquitous appeared in blood more at resection than follow-up.

This clonotype was picked up many times. Its antigen is still unknown. Time point meaning: sample taken at primary tumor resection. The authors sequenced whole RNA from tumor, nontumor lung or frozen PBMC without sorting. This receptor was taken from a male donor with early-stage non-small cell lung cancer. The chain employs TRBV6-5 and TRBJ2-3, with 9 bases identical to TRBD2. The material sequenced was PBMCs, taken at surgery. The CDR3 DNA is TGTGCCAGCAGTCCCCGGTCGAGCGGGAGGTTCACTGCTACGCAGTATTTT. Encoded protein: CASSPRSSGRFTATQYF.